This T cell receptor beta chain stems from a study of Ad26.COV2.S vaccination and SARS-CoV-2 variants. Some clones are missing from TCRdb's copy, which holds only in-frame ones; the method was immunoSEQ multiplex PCR. The sample lists about 680,000 clones, approximately 88% seen once, with about 1.5% in the top ten. The germline CDR1 and CDR2 sequences are GTSNPN and SVGIG (reference sequence). Trimming removed 1 base at V and 5 bases at J, with 8 bases between. This CDR3 has 12 amino acids. As to treatment: around 19 received Ad26.COV2.S at low or high dose, single or two shots; roughly 5 received placebo; per-sample allocation not given. At day 63 after the first vaccine or placebo injection, samples were drawn.

The chain joins TRBV30 to TRBJ1-1, with D maybe TRBD1 (6 bases). This clonotype originated in a person aged 18 to 59 who received the Ad26.COV2.S COVID-19 vaccine or a placebo. The sequences come from peripheral blood, collected in a trial of Ad26.COV2.S vaccine versus placebo. The CDR3 is CAWSGGATEAFF. CDR3 nucleotides: TGTGCCTGGAGTGGGGGGGCGACTGAAGCTTTCTTT.